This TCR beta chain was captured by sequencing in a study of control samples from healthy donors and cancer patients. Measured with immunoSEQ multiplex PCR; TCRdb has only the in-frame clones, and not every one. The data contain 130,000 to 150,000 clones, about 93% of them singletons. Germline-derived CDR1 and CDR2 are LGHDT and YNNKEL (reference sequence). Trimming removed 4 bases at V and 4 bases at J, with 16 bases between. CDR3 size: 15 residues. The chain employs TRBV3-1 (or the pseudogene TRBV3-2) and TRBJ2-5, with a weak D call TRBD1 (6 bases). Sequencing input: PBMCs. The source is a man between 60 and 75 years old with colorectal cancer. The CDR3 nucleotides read TGTGCCAGCAGCCCACAGGGAAGGATAGGAGAGACCCAGTACTTC. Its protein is CASSPQGRIGETQYF.